This passage covers 24 T cell receptor beta chains from one sample sequenced in a study of OX40 agonist ivuxolimab in advanced cancers. Measured with immunoSEQ multiplex PCR; TCRdb has only the in-frame clones, and not every one. The table has around 100,000 clones, approximately 90% seen once; the top ten hold roughly 0.3%. Sequenced here: CD4+ or CD8+ T cells sorted from blood, sampled in a trial of the OX40 agonist ivuxolimab. The receptor source for this set is an adult with an advanced solid tumor such as melanoma, head and neck, liver or kidney cancer.

The J gene is TRBJ2-1, the V gene TRBV7-9, with D perhaps TRBD2 (6 bases). V was clipped by 2 bases and J by 8 bases, with 10 bases between them. This CDR3 has 13 residues. Germline V gene data show CDR1 as SEHNR and CDR2 as FQNEAQ (reference sequence). The CDR3 spells CASSLQGLHEQFF. CDR3 DNA: TGTGCCAGCAGCTTACAGGGACTTCATGAGCAGTTCTTC.

The rearrangement joins TRBV29-1 to TRBJ1-2, with a tentative D call TRBD1 (6 bases). V lost 0 bases, J lost 4 bases, and 12 bases lay in between. There are 14 residues in the CDR3. Germline assignment: CDR1 SQVTM and CDR2 ANQGSEA. CDR3 in amino acids: CSVEEVRGGYGYTF. The CDR3 region has the DNA TGCAGCGTTGAAGAAGTCAGGGGAGGCTATGGCTACACCTTC.

The CDR3 region has the DNA TGTGCCAGCAGTTATCAAGCGGCGTCCTACAATGAGCAGTTCTTC. This encodes CASSYQAASYNEQFF. This chain joins TRBV6-7 and TRBJ2-1, with D possibly TRBD2 on 5 matching bases. TRBV6-7 is classed as an ORF, of uncertain function. The ends were cut back, 3 bases at V and 1 base at J, with 10 bases in the middle. The CDR3 totals 15 residues.

The chain employs TRBV7-2 and TRBJ2-7; the match to TRBD1 covers 9 bases. The trim removed 6 bases at V and 2 bases at J, leaving 5 bases unmatched. The germline gives CDR1 SGHTA, CDR2 FQGNSA. CDR3 size: 14 residues. Here the CDR3 DNA reads TGTGCCAGCAGTCCGGGACAGGGTCCCTACGAGCAGTACTTC. This encodes CASSPGQGPYEQYF.

The chain is built from TRBV18 and TRBJ2-1; D possibly corresponds to TRBD1 (6 bases). Trimming took off 4 bases at V and 0 bases at J, with 13 bases between the two ends. Per germline, CDR1 KGHSH and CDR2 LQKENI. The CDR3 totals 16 residues. The CDR3 DNA reads TGTGCCAGCTCACGGCTAGGACAGAACTCCTACAATGAGCAGTTCTTC. Its translation: CASSRLGQNSYNEQFF.

Written as DNA, the CDR3 is TGTGCCAGCAGCTACTTCGAGCCAACTAATGAAAAACTGTTTTTT. Its protein product is CASSYFEPTNEKLFF. This rearrangement joins TRBV5-6 to TRBJ1-4; no clear D gene. The CDR3 length is 15 residues. Between the trimmed V and J ends, which lost 3 bases and 0 bases, there was a span of 9 bases. Per the germline V gene, CDR1 is SGHDT and CDR2 is YYEEEE.

The V call is TRBV4-1, the J call TRBJ2-6; D call uncertain. V gave up 0 bases and J gave up 1 base, with 16 bases separating them. The CDR3 runs to 19 residues. Per germline, CDR1 MGHRA and CDR2 YSYEKL. CDR3 sequence: CASSQDAPPLGSGANVLTF. In nucleotides, the CDR3 is TGCGCCAGCAGCCAAGATGCACCCCCCCTGGGGTCTGGGGCCAACGTCCTGACTTTC.

The CDR3 reads CASQMGAQETQYF. The CDR3 nucleotides are TGTGCCAGCCAAATGGGGGCCCAAGAGACCCAGTACTTC. This sequence joins TRBV6-6 and TRBJ2-5; the D gene is possibly TRBD1 (6 bases). Trimming left V 8 bases short and J 1 base short, with 11 bases between. Germline values: CDR1 MNHNY, CDR2 SVGAGI (reference sequence). The CDR3 runs 13 residues.

This clone was counted a few times. The genes are TRBV6-1 and TRBJ1-4; D is ambiguous. Trimming took 7 bases from V and 8 from J, leaving 8 bases between them. Germline lookup yields CDR1 MNHNS and CDR2 SASEGT. The CDR3 is 11 amino acids. This chain's CDR3 is CASKVREKLFF. CDR3 bases: TGTGCCAGCAAGGTTCGAGAAAAACTGTTTTTT.

A single count supports this clone. The chain uses TRBV7-3 and TRBJ2-7; 11 positions match TRBD2. Germline V gene data show CDR1 as SGHTA and CDR2 as FQGTGA. The V gene end was trimmed by 5 bases and the J gene end by 5 bases; junction bases not matched to a gene: 2. This CDR3 has 13 residues. Here the CDR3 reads CASSKLAGDEQYF. The CDR3, as DNA: TGTGCCAGCAGCAAACTAGCGGGGGACGAGCAGTACTTC.

This clone came up once. The chain carries TRBV7-2 and TRBJ1-5, with 7 bases fitting TRBD1. V shed 5 bases and J 6 bases; nucleotides not matched to a gene: 4. The CDR3 covers 13 residues. Germline-derived CDR1 and CDR2 are SGHTA and FQGNSA. This CDR3 is CASSQGVSQPQHF. CDR3 sequence (DNA): TGTGCCAGCAGCCAGGGGGTGAGTCAGCCCCAGCATTTT. Together with reference TRBV7-2 and TRBJ1-5, the CDR3 gives the full variable domain: GAGVSQSPSNKVTEKGKDVELRCDPISGHTALYWYRQSLGQGLEFLIYFQGNSAPDKSGLPSDRFSAERTGGSVSTLTIQRTQQEDSAVYLCASSQGVSQPQHFGDGTRLSIL.

The chain joins TRBV28 to TRBJ1-4; the D is unclear. From germline, CDR1 is MDHEN and CDR2 SYDVKM. The CDR3 covers 18 residues. V lost 5 bases to trimming and J lost 4 bases, with 23 bases between them. CDR3 loop: CASSTYPTGKGHNEKLFF. CDR3 DNA sequence: TGTGCCAGCAGTACATATCCCACCGGGAAGGGTCATAATGAAAAACTGTTTTTT.

The chain uses TRBV2 and TRBJ2-1; 10 nucleotides match TRBD2. CDR1 is SNHLY, CDR2 FYNNEI, per germline. This CDR3 is built from 14 residues. Trimming at V came to 6 bases and at J to 9 bases, leaving 8 bases not matched to a gene. This chain's CDR3 is CASRSLAGRFEQFF. In DNA, the CDR3 is TGTGCCAGCAGATCACTAGCGGGAAGGTTTGAGCAGTTCTTC.

CDR3 loop: CASSPGRRYEQYF. The CDR3 bases are TGTGCCAGCAGCCCCGGGAGGCGTTACGAGCAGTACTTC. The chain employs TRBV7-9 and TRBJ2-7; 7 bases are a match to TRBD2. This CDR3 is built from 13 residues. Germline V gives CDR1 SEHNR, CDR2 FQNEAQ (reference sequence). J gave up 4 bases and V 5 bases, and 5 bases lay outside the gene matches.

This clone occurred once. The V and J genes are TRBV7-3 and TRBJ2-1; the match to TRBD1 covers 7 bases. V gave up 5 bases and J gave up 7 bases; unmatched junction bases: 11. CDR1 and CDR2 (germline): SGHTA, FQGTGA. The CDR3 is made up of 15 amino acids. The CDR3 coding sequence is TGTGCCAGCAGCCGAGACAGGGTCCCCCGTAATGAGCAGTTCTTC. Translating it yields CASSRDRVPRNEQFF.

Concerning this clone: Other DNA sequences in this sample translate to the same CDR3. The chain links TRBV27 to TRBJ2-3, with D perhaps TRBD1 (5 bases). This CDR3 has 14 residues. Between the trimmed V and J ends, which lost 6 bases and 3 bases, there was a span of 13 bases. The germline V gene has CDR1 MNHEY and CDR2 SMNVEV (reference sequence). DNA of the CDR3: TGTGCCAGCAGCTCGGTAAGGGGTACAGATACGCAGTATTTT. Its protein product is CASSSVRGTDTQYF.

This clone was observed a single time. V gene TRBV28 combines with J gene TRBJ1-2; a weak D match, TRBD1 (5 bases). Germline-derived CDR1 and CDR2 are MDHEN and SYDVKM. CDR3 length: 14 amino acids. V shed 3 bases and J shed 4 bases, with 12 bases lying between them. CDR3 coding DNA: TGTGCCAGCAGTTTCGCGACAGATTTCTATGGCTACACCTTC. Amino acids: CASSFATDFYGYTF.

CDR3 nucleotide sequence: TGCGCCAGCAGCCAAGATCAGTCACCAGATACGCAGTATTTT. This gives the protein CASSQDQSPDTQYF. The rearrangement links TRBV4-3 to TRBJ2-3; D not resolved. From germline, CDR1 is LGHNA and CDR2 YSLEER. The CDR3 is made up of 14 amino acids. Deletions cut 0 bases from V and 4 bases from J, with 8 bases between.

Note on this clone: Other DNA sequences within the sample encode an identical CDR3. In DNA form, the CDR3 reads TGCGCCAGCAGCTTGGGCGGGGACTCCTACGAGCAGTACTTC. It codes for CASSLGGDSYEQYF. The chain couples TRBV5-1 to TRBJ2-7, with a tentative D call TRBD2 (6 bases). The CDR3 is made up of 14 amino acids. Trimming pared 0 bases from V and 0 bases from J, leaving 7 bases between. CDR1 is SGHRS, CDR2 YFSETQ, per germline.

The V and J genes are TRBV5-5 and TRBJ2-1, with no clear D. This CDR3 has 15 amino acids. From germline, CDR1 is SGHKS and CDR2 YYEKEE (reference sequence). Trimming shortened V by 5 bases and J by 5 bases, and 17 bases separated the two germline ends. CDR3 sequence (DNA): TGTGCCAGCAGTCTTACCATCACCCCCGACAATGAGCAGTTCTTC. Its protein product is CASSLTITPDNEQFF.

V usage is TRBV4-1 and J usage is TRBJ2-7; TRBD2 matches 10 bases. Looked up from germline, CDR1 is MGHRA and CDR2 is YSYEKL. This CDR3 is 17 amino acids long. The ends lost 2 bases at V and 6 bases at J; junction bases unmatched: 13. The CDR3 spells CASSQIGLEREGSEQYF. The CDR3 DNA follows: TGCGCCAGCAGCCAAATTGGGTTAGAGCGGGAGGGCAGCGAGCAGTACTTC.

This clone was counted once. This rearrangement joins TRBV6-1 to TRBJ1-5, with a tentative D call TRBD1 (6 bases). The CDR3 has 18 residues. Germline V gives CDR1 MNHNS, CDR2 SASEGT. Trimming took off 2 bases at V and 0 bases at J, with 17 bases between the two ends. This chain's CDR3 is CASSESDSTFYSNQPQHF. CDR3 nucleotide sequence: TGTGCCAGCAGTGAATCGGACAGCACCTTCTATAGCAATCAGCCCCAGCATTTT.

The J gene is TRBJ2-7, the V gene TRBV18; D not certain. Trimming cost V 0 bases and J 0 bases, with 9 bases left between them. The CDR3 loop spans 15 amino acids. Germline CDR1 is KGHSH and CDR2 is LQKENI. This CDR3 is CASSPPGGVSYEQYF. CDR3 nucleotides: TGTGCCAGCTCACCACCCGGTGGCGTCTCCTACGAGCAGTACTTC.

The V call is TRBV28, the J call TRBJ2-5; D is unresolved. The V gene's germline CDR1 is MDHEN and CDR2 SYDVKM. The CDR3 has 13 amino acids. V was trimmed by 9 bases and J by 5 bases, leaving 16 bases between them. The CDR3 reads CASSDSGPETQYF. CDR3 bases: TGTGCCAGTAGTGACTCAGGCCCGGAGACCCAGTACTTC.